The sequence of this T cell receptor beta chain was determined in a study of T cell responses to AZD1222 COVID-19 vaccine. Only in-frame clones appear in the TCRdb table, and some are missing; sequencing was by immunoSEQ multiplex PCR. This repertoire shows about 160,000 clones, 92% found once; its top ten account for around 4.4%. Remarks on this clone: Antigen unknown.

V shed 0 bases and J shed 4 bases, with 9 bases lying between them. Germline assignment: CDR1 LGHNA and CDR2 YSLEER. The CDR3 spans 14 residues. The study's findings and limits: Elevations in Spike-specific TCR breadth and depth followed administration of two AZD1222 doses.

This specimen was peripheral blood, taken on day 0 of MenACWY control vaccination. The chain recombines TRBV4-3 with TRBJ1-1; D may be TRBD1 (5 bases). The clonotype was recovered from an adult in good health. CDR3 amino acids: CASSQEIGVTEAFF. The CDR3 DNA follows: TGCGCCAGCAGCCAAGAGATAGGGGTCACTGAAGCTTTCTTT.